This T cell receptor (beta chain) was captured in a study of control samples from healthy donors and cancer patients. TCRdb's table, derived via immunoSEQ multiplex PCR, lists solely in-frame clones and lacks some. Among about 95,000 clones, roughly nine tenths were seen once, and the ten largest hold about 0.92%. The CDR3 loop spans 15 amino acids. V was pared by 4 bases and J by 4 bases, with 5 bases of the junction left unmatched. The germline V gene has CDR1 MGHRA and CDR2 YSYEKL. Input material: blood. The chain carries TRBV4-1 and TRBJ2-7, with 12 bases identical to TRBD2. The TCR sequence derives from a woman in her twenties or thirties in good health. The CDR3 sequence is CASSPRLAGAYEQYF. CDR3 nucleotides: TGCGCCAGCAGCCCCAGACTAGCGGGAGCTTACGAGCAGTACTTC.